This T cell receptor (beta chain) was identified in a study of blood T cell repertoires in COVID-19. Across the study: Sites across the United States, Italy and Spain contributed samples from acute and convalescent COVID-19. PBMCs, B-cell-depleted T cells, or T cells provided the cDNA or gDNA that made up the material.

Repertoires were generated with immunoSEQ multiplex PCR, while TCRdb's copy carries only in-frame clones and drops some. Among hundreds of thousands of clones listed, approximately 88% were seen once. V was pared by 10 bases and J by 7 bases, with 10 bases between. CDR1 ENHRY and CDR2 SYGVKD come from the germline V gene. This CDR3 has 11 residues. This sequence was found in a woman aged 25 to 39 with acute or convalescent COVID-19. The genes are TRBV10-3 and TRBJ1-4; D might be TRBD1 (6 bases). Source material: peripheral blood. CDR3 sequence reads: CATGHGEKLFF. CDR3 sequence (DNA): TGTGCCACGGGACACGGTGAAAAACTGTTTTTT.